The rows below give T cell receptor beta chains drawn from one sample of a study of technical replicates of blood from a few donors. This table comes from immunoSEQ multiplex PCR, and its TCRdb copy is limited to in-frame clones, with some not included. The sample holds approximately 99,000 clones, 95% seen once. Specimen: T cells isolated from PBMCs. Every receptor here comes from a human donor in good health. CDR3s include the opening cysteine and the closing phenylalanine or tryptophan. Fields, in order: J gene, D gene, clone size, V gene, CDR3 protein, CDR3 DNA. A D gene is named only where the DNA matches it firmly. The size field is filled for only some rows; it gives once, few, many or a size class.

j_call: TRBJ2-2; d_call: -; clone_size: -; v_call: TRBV6-5; cdr3_aa: CASRQTNTGELFF; cdr3_nt: TGTGCCAGCAGGCAGACGAACACCGGGGAGCTGTTTTTT
j_call: TRBJ2-2; d_call: TRBD2; clone_size: -; v_call: TRBV2; cdr3_aa: CASSDRSSGRIGELFF; cdr3_nt: TGTGCCAGCAGTGATAGATCTAGCGGGAGAATCGGGGAGCTGTTTTTT
j_call: TRBJ1-2; d_call: TRBD1; clone_size: -; v_call: TRBV6-5; cdr3_aa: CASSYGQGIYGYTF; cdr3_nt: TGTGCCAGCAGTTACGGACAGGGAATCTATGGCTACACCTTC
j_call: TRBJ2-2; d_call: -; clone_size: once; v_call: TRBV29-1; cdr3_aa: CSVGHRVDTGELFF; cdr3_nt: TGCAGCGTTGGGCACAGGGTTGACACCGGGGAGCTGTTTTTT
j_call: TRBJ2-3; d_call: TRBD2; clone_size: -; v_call: TRBV28; cdr3_aa: CASSTKWTSGGDTQYF; cdr3_nt: TGTGCCAGCAGCACTAAGTGGACTAGCGGAGGAGATACGCAGTATTTT
j_call: TRBJ1-2; d_call: TRBD1; clone_size: -; v_call: TRBV19; cdr3_aa: CASSIRTGGDGYTF; cdr3_nt: TGTGCCAGTAGTATCCGAACAGGGGGCGATGGCTACACCTTC
j_call: TRBJ1-3; d_call: TRBD1; clone_size: -; v_call: TRBV7-9; cdr3_aa: CASRAGGSGNTIYF; cdr3_nt: TGTGCCAGCAGGGCAGGGGGCTCTGGAAACACCATATATTTT
j_call: TRBJ2-5; d_call: -; clone_size: -; v_call: TRBV6-1; cdr3_aa: CASSVGSGWSETQYF; cdr3_nt: TGTGCCAGCAGTGTCGGAAGTGGCTGGAGCGAGACCCAGTACTTC
j_call: TRBJ2-1; d_call: TRBD2; clone_size: -; v_call: TRBV28; cdr3_aa: CASSPLMTSGLNEQFF; cdr3_nt: TGTGCCAGCAGTCCCCTCATGACTAGCGGCCTCAATGAGCAGTTCTTC
j_call: TRBJ2-5; d_call: -; clone_size: once; v_call: TRBV19; cdr3_aa: CASSTRPGTLSQETQYF; cdr3_nt: TGTGCCAGTAGCACGAGGCCCGGGACTCTAAGCCAAGAGACCCAGTACTTC
j_call: TRBJ1-2; d_call: TRBD1; clone_size: -; v_call: TRBV9; cdr3_aa: CASSDGQGAWDGYTF; cdr3_nt: TGTGCCAGCAGTGATGGACAGGGGGCTTGGGATGGCTACACCTTC
j_call: TRBJ2-7; d_call: TRBD1; clone_size: -; v_call: TRBV5-5; cdr3_aa: CASSSRDRVDEQYF; cdr3_nt: TGTGCCAGCAGCTCCCGGGACAGGGTCGACGAGCAGTACTTC
j_call: TRBJ1-1; d_call: -; clone_size: -; v_call: TRBV11-2; cdr3_aa: CASSLDRNTEAFF; cdr3_nt: TGTGCCAGCAGCTTAGACAGGAACACTGAAGCTTTCTTT
j_call: TRBJ2-1; d_call: -; clone_size: -; v_call: TRBV6-5; cdr3_aa: CASSATLSSYNEQFF; cdr3_nt: TGTGCCAGCAGCGCCACACTAAGCTCCTACAATGAGCAGTTCTTC
j_call: TRBJ2-1; d_call: TRBD2; clone_size: once; v_call: TRBV6-5; cdr3_aa: CASSLKTSGQQFF; cdr3_nt: TGTGCCAGCAGCCTTAAGACTAGCGGGCAGCAGTTCTTC
j_call: TRBJ2-7; d_call: -; clone_size: -; v_call: TRBV2; cdr3_aa: CASSLDSYEQYF; cdr3_nt: TGTGCCAGCAGTTTAGACAGCTACGAGCAGTACTTC
j_call: TRBJ2-2; d_call: TRBD2; clone_size: -; v_call: TRBV9; cdr3_aa: CASSVRGGTGELFF; cdr3_nt: TGTGCCAGCAGCGTACGGGGGGGCACCGGGGAGCTGTTTTTT
j_call: TRBJ1-1; d_call: TRBD1; clone_size: -; v_call: TRBV29-1; cdr3_aa: CSVPTGEDTEAFF; cdr3_nt: TGCAGCGTCCCAACAGGGGAGGACACTGAAGCTTTCTTT
j_call: TRBJ2-3; d_call: TRBD1; clone_size: -; v_call: TRBV7-9; cdr3_aa: CASSLGQGVDTQYF; cdr3_nt: TGTGCCAGCAGCTTGGGACAGGGGGTTGATACGCAGTATTTT
j_call: TRBJ2-7; d_call: -; clone_size: -; v_call: TRBV5-1; cdr3_aa: CASSLDSYYEQYF; cdr3_nt: TGCGCCAGCAGCTTGGACAGCTACTACGAGCAGTACTTC
j_call: TRBJ2-3; d_call: -; clone_size: -; v_call: TRBV27; cdr3_aa: CASRVDLGSDTQYF; cdr3_nt: TGTGCCAGCAGGGTAGATCTTGGTTCAGATACGCAGTATTTT
j_call: TRBJ1-3; d_call: -; clone_size: -; v_call: TRBV6-5; cdr3_aa: CATSSGFSGNTIYF; cdr3_nt: TGTGCAACCAGTAGCGGATTCTCTGGAAACACCATATATTTT
j_call: TRBJ1-2; d_call: TRBD1; clone_size: -; v_call: TRBV6-5; cdr3_aa: CASSRTPQGANGYTF; cdr3_nt: TGTGCCAGCAGTCGAACACCTCAGGGGGCGAATGGCTACACCTTC
j_call: TRBJ1-2; d_call: -; clone_size: -; v_call: TRBV7-9; cdr3_aa: CASSLVAGGGYTF; cdr3_nt: TGTGCCAGCAGCTTAGTAGCGGGTGGCGGCTACACCTTC
j_call: TRBJ2-1; d_call: -; clone_size: -; v_call: TRBV9; cdr3_aa: CASSVGFNTGNEQFF; cdr3_nt: TGTGCCAGCAGCGTAGGGTTTAACACGGGCAATGAGCAGTTCTTC
j_call: TRBJ2-2; d_call: TRBD1; clone_size: -; v_call: TRBV10-2; cdr3_aa: CASRGQGQRTGELFF; cdr3_nt: TGCGCCAGCAGGGGACAGGGACAGAGGACCGGGGAGCTGTTTTTT
j_call: TRBJ2-2; d_call: -; clone_size: -; v_call: TRBV7-9; cdr3_aa: CASSPEAGELFF; cdr3_nt: TGTGCCAGCAGCCCCGAGGCCGGGGAGCTGTTTTTT
j_call: TRBJ2-5; d_call: -; clone_size: once; v_call: TRBV11-3; cdr3_aa: CASTSWRRETQYF; cdr3_nt: TGTGCCAGCACCTCGTGGAGACGGGAGACCCAGTACTTC
j_call: TRBJ2-7; d_call: TRBD2; clone_size: -; v_call: TRBV7-2; cdr3_aa: CASSLVGGGAGAYEQYF; cdr3_nt: TGTGCCAGCAGCTTAGTTGGGGGTGGAGCGGGAGCCTACGAGCAGTACTTC
j_call: TRBJ1-1; d_call: -; clone_size: -; v_call: TRBV28; cdr3_aa: CASIDPGLNEAFF; cdr3_nt: TGTGCCAGCATTGATCCAGGACTAAATGAAGCTTTCTTT
j_call: TRBJ2-7; d_call: -; clone_size: -; v_call: TRBV25-1; cdr3_aa: CASSFHGYEQYF; cdr3_nt: TGTGCCAGCAGTTTTCACGGCTACGAGCAGTACTTC
j_call: TRBJ1-3; d_call: -; clone_size: once; v_call: TRBV6-5; cdr3_aa: CASSYLSGNTIYF; cdr3_nt: TGTGCCAGCAGTTACTTATCTGGAAACACCATATATTTT
j_call: TRBJ2-7; d_call: -; clone_size: -; v_call: TRBV5-5; cdr3_aa: CASSLEIYSSYEQYF; cdr3_nt: TGTGCCAGCAGCTTGGAGATCTATTCCTCCTACGAGCAGTACTTC
j_call: TRBJ1-5; d_call: -; clone_size: -; v_call: TRBV27; cdr3_aa: CASSPSGQPQHF; cdr3_nt: TGTGCCAGCTCCCCCTCGGGTCAGCCCCAGCATTTT
j_call: TRBJ2-1; d_call: TRBD1; clone_size: -; v_call: TRBV29-1; cdr3_aa: CSVEGGDRGYEQFF; cdr3_nt: TGCAGCGTTGAAGGTGGGGACAGGGGGTATGAGCAGTTCTTC
j_call: TRBJ1-6; d_call: -; clone_size: -; v_call: TRBV5-6; cdr3_aa: CASSFTGSTNSPLHF; cdr3_nt: TGTGCCAGCAGCTTTACAGGCTCCACGAATTCACCCCTCCACTTT
j_call: TRBJ2-1; d_call: -; clone_size: -; v_call: TRBV5-4; cdr3_aa: CASSVKTGSYNEQFF; cdr3_nt: TGTGCCAGCAGCGTCAAGACAGGCTCCTACAATGAGCAGTTCTTC
j_call: TRBJ1-1; d_call: -; clone_size: few; v_call: TRBV2; cdr3_aa: CASSILENTEAFF; cdr3_nt: TGTGCCAGCAGTATCTTAGAGAACACTGAAGCTTTCTTT
j_call: TRBJ2-7; d_call: -; clone_size: -; v_call: TRBV7-6; cdr3_aa: CASSLLPYEQYF; cdr3_nt: TGTGCCAGCAGCTTACTACCCTACGAGCAGTACTTC
j_call: TRBJ1-4; d_call: TRBD1; clone_size: -; v_call: TRBV28; cdr3_aa: CASSTDRGNEKLFF; cdr3_nt: TGTGCCAGCAGCACGGACAGGGGAAATGAAAAACTGTTTTTT
j_call: TRBJ1-1; d_call: TRBD1; clone_size: -; v_call: TRBV27; cdr3_aa: CASSQTGTVEAFF; cdr3_nt: TGTGCCAGCAGCCAAACCGGGACAGTTGAAGCTTTCTTT
j_call: TRBJ1-5; d_call: -; clone_size: -; v_call: TRBV21-1; cdr3_aa: CASSKVEVAGTTSYSNQPQHF; cdr3_nt: TGTGCCAGCAGCAAAGTTGAGGTTGCGGGCACGACAAGCTATAGCAATCAGCCCCAGCATTTT
j_call: TRBJ2-1; d_call: -; clone_size: few; v_call: TRBV29-1; cdr3_aa: CSVGGNDEQFF; cdr3_nt: TGCAGCGTTGGTGGCAACGATGAGCAGTTCTTC
j_call: TRBJ1-1; d_call: TRBD1; clone_size: -; v_call: TRBV7-2; cdr3_aa: CASSQGQGRTRAFF; cdr3_nt: TGTGCCAGCAGTCAGGGACAGGGCAGGACGAGAGCTTTCTTT
j_call: TRBJ2-1; d_call: -; clone_size: -; v_call: TRBV7-9; cdr3_aa: CASSPPTGRNNEQFF; cdr3_nt: TGTGCCAGCAGCCCCCCAACAGGTAGGAACAATGAGCAGTTCTTC
j_call: TRBJ2-7; d_call: TRBD1; clone_size: once; v_call: TRBV10-3; cdr3_aa: CAIKGQGVSYEQYF; cdr3_nt: TGTGCCATCAAGGGACAGGGCGTCTCCTACGAGCAGTACTTC
j_call: TRBJ2-7; d_call: -; clone_size: -; v_call: TRBV2; cdr3_aa: CASRSSYTGEQYF; cdr3_nt: TGTGCCAGCAGATCATCCTATACAGGGGAGCAGTACTTC
j_call: TRBJ1-1; d_call: -; clone_size: -; v_call: TRBV29-1; cdr3_aa: CSVVEGTKNTEAFF; cdr3_nt: TGCAGCGTTGTTGAGGGGACAAAGAACACTGAAGCTTTCTTT
j_call: TRBJ2-3; d_call: -; clone_size: -; v_call: TRBV14; cdr3_aa: CASSPRVRADTQYF; cdr3_nt: TGTGCCAGCAGCCCCAGGGTTAGGGCAGATACGCAGTATTTT
j_call: TRBJ1-2; d_call: -; clone_size: -; v_call: TRBV5-1; cdr3_aa: CASSSRGAGYGYTF; cdr3_nt: TGCGCCAGCAGCTCGCGGGGCGCTGGGTATGGCTACACCTTC
j_call: TRBJ2-7; d_call: -; clone_size: -; v_call: TRBV6-1; cdr3_aa: CASSEAPNPGAGPYEQYF; cdr3_nt: TGTGCCAGCAGTGAAGCCCCAAATCCAGGAGCAGGGCCCTACGAGCAGTACTTC
j_call: TRBJ2-7; d_call: -; clone_size: -; v_call: TRBV6-1; cdr3_aa: CASSEDTYPTYEQYF; cdr3_nt: TGTGCCAGCAGTGAGGACACCTACCCTACCTACGAGCAGTACTTC
j_call: TRBJ2-1; d_call: TRBD1; clone_size: once; v_call: TRBV6-1; cdr3_aa: CASSERGQGWNEQFF; cdr3_nt: TGTGCCAGCAGTGAACGAGGACAGGGATGGAATGAGCAGTTCTTC
j_call: TRBJ2-2; d_call: TRBD2; clone_size: -; v_call: TRBV4-1; cdr3_aa: CASSQYSGGKEGELFF; cdr3_nt: TGCGCCAGCAGCCAGTACAGCGGGGGGAAGGAGGGGGAGCTGTTTTTT
j_call: TRBJ1-1; d_call: -; clone_size: -; v_call: TRBV11-3; cdr3_aa: CASSSGGGTEAFF; cdr3_nt: TGTGCCAGCAGCTCGGGGGGGGGCACTGAAGCTTTCTTT